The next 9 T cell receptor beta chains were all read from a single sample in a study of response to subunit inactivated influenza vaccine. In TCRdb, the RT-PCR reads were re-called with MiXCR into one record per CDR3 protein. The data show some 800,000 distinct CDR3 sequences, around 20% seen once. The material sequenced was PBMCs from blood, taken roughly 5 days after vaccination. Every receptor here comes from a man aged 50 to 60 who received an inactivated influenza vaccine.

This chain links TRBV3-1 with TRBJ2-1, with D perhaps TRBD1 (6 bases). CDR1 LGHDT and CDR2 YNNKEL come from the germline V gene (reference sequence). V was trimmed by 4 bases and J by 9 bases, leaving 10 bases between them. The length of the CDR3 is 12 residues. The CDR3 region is CASSPTGTEQFF. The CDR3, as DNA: TGTGCCAGCAGCCCTACAGGGACTGAGCAGTTCTTC.

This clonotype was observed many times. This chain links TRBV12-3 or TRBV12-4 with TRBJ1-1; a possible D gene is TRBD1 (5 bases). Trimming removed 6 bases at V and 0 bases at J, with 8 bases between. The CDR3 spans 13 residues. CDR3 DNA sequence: TGTGCCAGCAGGCAGACAGTGAACACTGAAGCTTTCTTT. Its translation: CASRQTVNTEAFF.

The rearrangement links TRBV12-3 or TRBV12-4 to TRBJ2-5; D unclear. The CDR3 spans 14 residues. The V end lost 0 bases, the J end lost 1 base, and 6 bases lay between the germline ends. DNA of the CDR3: TGTGCCAGCAGTTTAGCGCCATTCCAAGAGACCCAGTACTTC. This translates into CASSLAPFQETQYF.

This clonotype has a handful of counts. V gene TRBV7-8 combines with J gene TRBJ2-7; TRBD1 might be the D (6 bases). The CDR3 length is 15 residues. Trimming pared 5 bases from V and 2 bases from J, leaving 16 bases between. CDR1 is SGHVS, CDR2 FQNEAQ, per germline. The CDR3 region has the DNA TGTGCCAGCAGCCCCACAGGGTTCCCAGCCTACGAGCAGTACTTC. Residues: CASSPTGFPAYEQYF.

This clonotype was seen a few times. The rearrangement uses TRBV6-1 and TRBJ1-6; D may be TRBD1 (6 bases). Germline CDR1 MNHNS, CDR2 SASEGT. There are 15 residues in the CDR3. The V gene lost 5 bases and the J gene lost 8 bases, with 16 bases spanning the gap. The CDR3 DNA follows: TGTGCCAGCAGTCTTGGGAACAGGGTTCATTCACCCCTCCACTTT. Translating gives CASSLGNRVHSPLHF.

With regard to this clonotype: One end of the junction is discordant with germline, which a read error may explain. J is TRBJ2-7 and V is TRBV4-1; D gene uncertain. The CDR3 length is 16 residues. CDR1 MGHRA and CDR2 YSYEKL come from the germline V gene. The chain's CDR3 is CASSQGPDARSYDQYF. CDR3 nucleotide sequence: TGCGCCAGCAGCCAAGGACCGGACGCGCGCTCCTACGATCAGTACTTC.

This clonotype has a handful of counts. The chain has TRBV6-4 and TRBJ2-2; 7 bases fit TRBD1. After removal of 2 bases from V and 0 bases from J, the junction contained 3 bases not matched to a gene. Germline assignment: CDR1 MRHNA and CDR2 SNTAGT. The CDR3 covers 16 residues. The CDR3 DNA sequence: TGTGCCAGCAGTGACAGGGGACAGACGAACACCGGGGAGCTGTTTTTT. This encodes CASSDRGQTNTGELFF.

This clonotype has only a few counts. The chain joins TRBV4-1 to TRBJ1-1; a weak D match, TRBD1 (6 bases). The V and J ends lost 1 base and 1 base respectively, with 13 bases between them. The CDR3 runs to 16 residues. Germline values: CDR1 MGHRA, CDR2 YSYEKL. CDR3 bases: TGCGCCAGCAGCCAAGCCCTTCAGGACAGGAACACTGAAGCTTTCTTT. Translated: CASSQALQDRNTEAFF.

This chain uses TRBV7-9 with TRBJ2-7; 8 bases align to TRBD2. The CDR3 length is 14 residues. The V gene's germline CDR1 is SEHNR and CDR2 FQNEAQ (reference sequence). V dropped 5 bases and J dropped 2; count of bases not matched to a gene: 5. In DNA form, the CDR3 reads TGTGCCAGCAGCGCGGGACTAGGGGCCTACGAGCAGTACTTC. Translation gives CASSAGLGAYEQYF.